This entry is about one TCR beta chain. Its target is unknown. These data are taken from a study of T cell responses to AZD1222 COVID-19 vaccine. General study results and limits: Repertoire samples came only from after the peak T cell response. Clonal diversity may have been underestimated in mostly white British donors. Spike regions recognized by vaccine-associated CD4 TCRs spanned the protein, led by 160-218 and 743-854.

Profiled with immunoSEQ multiplex PCR; TCRdb holds only in-frame clones, not every one. The sample consists of 180,000 or so clones, more than 85% of them appearing once. Germline CDR1 reads SGHNT; CDR2 reads YYREEE (reference sequence). This CDR3 is 15 amino acids long. With 7 bases clipped from V and 8 bases from J, the junction kept 11 bases outside the gene matches. The sequence came from an adult who received the AZD1222 COVID-19 vaccine. This chain joins TRBV5-4 and TRBJ2-1; 11 bases are a match to TRBD1. Sequencing used peripheral blood, obtained 28 days after the second AZD1222 dose. Here the CDR3 DNA reads TGTGCCAGCCCCTCCTCGGGACAGGGGGTGGATGAGCAGTTCTTC. The encoded protein is CASPSSGQGVDEQFF. Filled out from reference TRBV5-4 and TRBJ2-1, the complete variable domain reads ETGVTQSPTHLIKTRGQQVTLRCSSQSGHNTVSWYQQALGQGPQFIFQYYREEENGRGNFPPRFSGLQFPNYSSELNVNALELDDSALYLCASPSSGQGVDEQFFGPGTRLTVL.